The source of this T cell receptor beta chain is a study of tumour-infiltrating T cells in Burkitt lymphoma. On the study more broadly: This cohort included all epidemiological subtypes of Burkitt lymphoma. Survival, overall and progression-free, tracked with productive clonality. Whole-study results and caveats: Several public clonotypes were shared across many Burkitt lymphoma patients.

The germline V and J ends were trimmed by 0 bases and 4 bases, with 10 bases remaining between them. The CDR3 is 14 amino acids. Germline V CDR1 and CDR2: SGHNT, YYREEE (reference sequence). A word on this clone: Antigen specificity is unknown.

Repertoires were generated with immunoSEQ multiplex PCR, while TCRdb's copy carries only in-frame clones and drops some. The sample shows some 1,500 clones, more than 75% of them seen only once. The receptor was derived from a human donor with Burkitt lymphoma. Sequencing was done on a sample of tumor tissue. The chain couples TRBV5-4 to TRBJ1-2; unclear D gene. Here the CDR3 DNA reads TGTGCCAGCAGCTTGGGGCAGGAGACCTATGGCTACACCTTC. It is translated as CASSLGQETYGYTF. Full variable domain (remainder filled in from reference TRBV5-4 and TRBJ1-2): ETGVTQSPTHLIKTRGQQVTLRCSSQSGHNTVSWYQQALGQGPQFIFQYYREEENGRGNFPPRFSGLQFPNYSSELNVNALELDDSALYLCASSLGQETYGYTFGSGTRLTVV.